The sequence of this TCR beta chain was determined in a study of T-cell memory formation after mild COVID-19. The wider study: TCR clusters mostly belonged to single donors. Study results and caveats: Whether second-wave clones peaking at day 37 were SARS-CoV-2 specific went unconfirmed. Researchers found some responding clones in pre-infection memory, a sign that cross-reactive memory joined.

The CDR3 has 14 amino acids. Trimming pared 3 bases from V and 2 bases from J, leaving 7 bases between. Germline CDR1 reads MNHEY; CDR2 reads SMNVEV (reference sequence). Employing constant-segment primers, 5'RACE generated TCR alpha and TCR beta cDNA libraries bearing sample barcodes and UMIs. TCRdb analysed the 5' RACE reads with MiXCR anew, one entry per CDR3 protein. The sample holds 530,000 or so distinct CDR3 sequences, 17% seen once. This clonotype was seen only a few times. Its antigen is as yet unknown. This chain connects TRBV27 to TRBJ2-2, with no clear D. Material for sequencing was PBMCs or a T cell subset sorted from them (not recorded which). The source of this sequence is an adult woman who had mild COVID-19 (a few samples of this study predate the infection). Cell type and time point are not known. The CDR3 is CASSFNSNTGELFF. CDR3 DNA: TGTGCCAGCAGTTTTAACAGTAACACCGGGGAGCTGTTTTTT.